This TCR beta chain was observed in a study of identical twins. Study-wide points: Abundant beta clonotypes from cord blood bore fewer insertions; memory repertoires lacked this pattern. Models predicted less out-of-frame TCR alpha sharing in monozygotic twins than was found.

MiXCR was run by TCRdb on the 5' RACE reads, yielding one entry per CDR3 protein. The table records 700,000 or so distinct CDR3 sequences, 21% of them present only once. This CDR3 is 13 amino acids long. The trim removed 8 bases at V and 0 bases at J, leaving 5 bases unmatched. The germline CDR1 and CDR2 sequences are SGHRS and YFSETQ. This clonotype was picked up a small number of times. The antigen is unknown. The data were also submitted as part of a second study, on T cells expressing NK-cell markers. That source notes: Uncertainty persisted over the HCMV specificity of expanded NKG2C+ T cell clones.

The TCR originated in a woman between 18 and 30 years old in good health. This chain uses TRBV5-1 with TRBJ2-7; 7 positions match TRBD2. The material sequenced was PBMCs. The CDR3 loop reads CASGEGYSYEQYF. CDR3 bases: TGCGCCAGTGGGGAGGGGTACTCCTACGAGCAGTACTTC.